Described below is a single TCR beta chain sequence and its context. The V gene's germline CDR1 is MNHEY and CDR2 SVGAGI. There are 13 residues in the CDR3. The V and J ends lost 7 bases and 4 bases respectively, with 13 bases between them. This record comes from a study of OX40 agonist ivuxolimab in advanced cancers. Repertoires were generated with immunoSEQ multiplex PCR, while TCRdb's copy carries only in-frame clones and drops some. The data hold about 50,000 clones, with roughly 90% observed a single time. The receptor comes from an adult with an advanced solid tumor such as melanoma, head and neck, liver or kidney cancer. The starting material was CD4+ or CD8+ T cells sorted from blood, obtained in a trial of the OX40 agonist ivuxolimab. The chain recombines TRBV6-5 with TRBJ1-1; D is uncertain. CDR3 protein: CASTAGVGTEAFF. The CDR3 DNA reads TGTGCCAGCACTGCCGGGGTTGGCACTGAAGCTTTCTTT.